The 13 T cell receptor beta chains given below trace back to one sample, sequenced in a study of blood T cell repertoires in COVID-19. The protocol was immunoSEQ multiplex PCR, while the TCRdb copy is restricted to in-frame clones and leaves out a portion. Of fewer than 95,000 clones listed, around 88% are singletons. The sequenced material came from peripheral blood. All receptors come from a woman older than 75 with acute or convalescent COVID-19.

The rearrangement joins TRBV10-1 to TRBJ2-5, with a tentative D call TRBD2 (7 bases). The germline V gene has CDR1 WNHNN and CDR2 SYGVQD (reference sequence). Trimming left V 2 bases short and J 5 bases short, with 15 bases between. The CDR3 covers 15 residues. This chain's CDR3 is CASSELLGGRETQYF. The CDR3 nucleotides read TGCGCCAGCAGTGAGCTCCTGGGGGGGCGGGAGACCCAGTACTTC.

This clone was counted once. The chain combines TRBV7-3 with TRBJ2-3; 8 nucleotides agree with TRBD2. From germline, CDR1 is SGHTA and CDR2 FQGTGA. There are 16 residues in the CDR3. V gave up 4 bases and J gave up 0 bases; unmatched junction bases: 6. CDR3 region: CASSSHSGASTDTQYF. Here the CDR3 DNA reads TGTGCCAGCAGCTCCCATAGCGGGGCTAGCACAGATACGCAGTATTTT.

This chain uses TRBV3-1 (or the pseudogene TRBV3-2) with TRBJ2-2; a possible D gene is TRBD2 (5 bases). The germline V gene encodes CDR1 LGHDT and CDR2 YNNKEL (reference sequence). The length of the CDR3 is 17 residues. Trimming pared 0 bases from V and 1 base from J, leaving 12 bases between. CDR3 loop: CASSQDQGGWNTGELFF. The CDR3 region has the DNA TGTGCCAGCAGCCAAGATCAAGGCGGGTGGAACACCGGGGAGCTGTTTTTT.

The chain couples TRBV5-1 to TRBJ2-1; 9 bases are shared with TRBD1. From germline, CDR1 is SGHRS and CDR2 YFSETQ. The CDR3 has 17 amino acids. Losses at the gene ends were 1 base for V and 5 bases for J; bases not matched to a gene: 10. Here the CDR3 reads CASSLIIPGQGNNEQFF. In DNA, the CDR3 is TGCGCCAGCAGCTTGATTATACCGGGACAGGGCAACAATGAGCAGTTCTTC.

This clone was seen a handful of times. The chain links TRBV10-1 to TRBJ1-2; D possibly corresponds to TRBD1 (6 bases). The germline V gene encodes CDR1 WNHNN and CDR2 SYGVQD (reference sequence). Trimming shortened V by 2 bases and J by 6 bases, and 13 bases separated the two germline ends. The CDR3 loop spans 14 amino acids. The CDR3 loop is CASSEDLTGNGYTF. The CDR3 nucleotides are TGCGCCAGCAGTGAGGATTTAACAGGGAATGGCTACACCTTC.

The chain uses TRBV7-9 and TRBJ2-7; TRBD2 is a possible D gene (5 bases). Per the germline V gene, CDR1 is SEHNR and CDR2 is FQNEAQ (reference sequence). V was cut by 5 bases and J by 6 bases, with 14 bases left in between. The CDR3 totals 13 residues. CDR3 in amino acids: CASSDWAEGEQYF. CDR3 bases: TGTGCCAGCAGCGACTGGGCCGAGGGCGAGCAGTACTTC.

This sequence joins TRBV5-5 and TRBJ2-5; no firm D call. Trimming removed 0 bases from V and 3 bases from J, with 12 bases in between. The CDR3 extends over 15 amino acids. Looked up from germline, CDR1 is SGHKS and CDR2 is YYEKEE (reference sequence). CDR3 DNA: TGTGCCAGCAGCTTGGTTAGAGACTCCGAAGAGACCCAGTACTTC. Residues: CASSLVRDSEETQYF. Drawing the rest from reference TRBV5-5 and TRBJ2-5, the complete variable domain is DAGVTQSPTHLIKTRGQQVTLRCSPISGHKSVSWYQQVLGQGPQFIFQYYEKEERGRGNFPDRFSARQFPNYSSELNVNALLLGDSALYLCASSLVRDSEETQYFGPGTRLLVL.

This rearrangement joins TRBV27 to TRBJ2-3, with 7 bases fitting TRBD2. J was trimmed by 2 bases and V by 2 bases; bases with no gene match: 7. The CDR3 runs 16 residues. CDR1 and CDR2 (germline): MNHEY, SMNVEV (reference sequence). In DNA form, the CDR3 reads TGTGCCAGCAGTTTACCAGGACTAGGCTCCACAGATACGCAGTATTTT. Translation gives CASSLPGLGSTDTQYF.

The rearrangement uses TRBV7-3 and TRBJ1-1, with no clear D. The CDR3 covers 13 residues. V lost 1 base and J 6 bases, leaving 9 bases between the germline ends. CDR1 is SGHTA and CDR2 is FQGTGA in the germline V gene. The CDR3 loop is CASSLMRVSEAFF. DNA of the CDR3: TGTGCCAGCAGCTTAATGAGGGTCTCTGAAGCTTTCTTT.

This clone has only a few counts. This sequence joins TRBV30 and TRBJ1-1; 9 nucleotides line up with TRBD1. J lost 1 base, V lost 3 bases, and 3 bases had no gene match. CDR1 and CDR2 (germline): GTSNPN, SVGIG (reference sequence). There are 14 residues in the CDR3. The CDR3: CAWRLQGANTEAFF. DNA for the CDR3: TGTGCCTGGAGATTACAGGGGGCGAACACTGAAGCTTTCTTT.

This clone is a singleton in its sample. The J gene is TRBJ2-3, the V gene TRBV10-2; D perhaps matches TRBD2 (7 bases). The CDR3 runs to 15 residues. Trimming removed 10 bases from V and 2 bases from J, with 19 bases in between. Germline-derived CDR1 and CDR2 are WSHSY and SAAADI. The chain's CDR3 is CAIGGGGAPTDTQYF. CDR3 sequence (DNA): TGCGCCATCGGGGGCGGGGGTGCCCCCACAGATACGCAGTATTTT.

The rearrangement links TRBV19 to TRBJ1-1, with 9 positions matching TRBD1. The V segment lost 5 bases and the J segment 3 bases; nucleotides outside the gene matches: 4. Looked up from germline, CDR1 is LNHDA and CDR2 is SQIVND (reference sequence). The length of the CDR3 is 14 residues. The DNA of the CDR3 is TGTGCCAGTAGTGTTACAGGGGGCCACACTGAAGCTTTCTTT. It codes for CASSVTGGHTEAFF.

The CDR3 region is CASTSAGAGQETQYF. The DNA for the CDR3 is TGTGCCAGCACCTCGGCGGGAGCGGGGCAAGAGACCCAGTACTTC. The chain carries TRBV7-8 and TRBJ2-5, with TRBD2 matching 7 bases. After removal of 7 bases from V and 2 bases from J, the junction contained 10 bases not matched to a gene. The CDR3 is 15 amino acids. Germline CDR1 and CDR2: SGHVS and FQNEAQ.